This TCR beta chain was sequenced in a study of blood T cells in healthy people across ages. Study context: Template switching recovered approximately one barcoded beta molecule for every two T cells.

Study-level points and caveats: There was a strong correlation between TCR beta diversity and naive T cell percentage.

This CDR3 spans 12 amino acids. The germline V gene encodes CDR1 SGHVS and CDR2 FNYEAQ. V dropped 5 bases and J dropped 2 bases, with 6 bases sitting between them. Sample-barcoded 5' priming and a J-beta primer mix drove a second PCR of roughly 6 to 12 cycles. TCRdb redid the calling of the 5' RACE reads with MiXCR, one entry per CDR3 protein. The sample shows roughly 560,000 distinct CDR3 sequences, around 24% of them seen only once. A word on this clonotype: Its specificity is not known.

This same sample was also taken into another study, of T cells of mothers and their children. From that report: Whatever RNA was extracted went entirely into cDNA synthesis, at roughly 1.4 ug per 15 ul.

This clonotype was obtained from a boy younger than 18 in good health. Sample: blood. This chain links TRBV7-6 with TRBJ2-5; the D is unclear. The CDR3: CASSHIQETQYF. CDR3 sequence (DNA): TGTGCCAGCAGCCACATACAAGAGACCCAGTACTTC.